The T cell receptor beta chain described here comes from a study of beta chain features in type 1 diabetes (dated by TCRdb to between 2018 and 2020). Regarding the study in general: Mean age, gender distribution, total cell number and subset yield were not different between patients and healthy donors. Across all samples, fewer than 110,000,000 sorted cells were examined, and cell number per subset correlated strongly with RNA yield. Naive and central memory subsets were obtained from all 30 or so donors, but regulatory and stem cell-like memory subsets were isolated from only 8 patients and 8 healthy donors. The study compared the TCRB repertoires of sorted circulating CD4+ T cell subsets in recently diagnosed type 1 diabetes patients with those in matched healthy donors.

Looking up the germline V gene yields CDR1 MDHEN and CDR2 SYDVKM. V lost 4 bases and J lost 1 base; the stretch between them is 12 bases long. Its CDR3 holds 15 amino acids, cysteine through phenylalanine. Only the CDR3 region is kept as DNA, spanning 45 bases read in frame from base 1. Study-level results and caveats: The naive, central memory and regulatory TCRB repertoires appeared to resemble one another more closely among patients than among healthy donors. Shorter templates might be favored by PCR, yet because patient and control samples were amplified and corrected together, any such skew would affect both groups equally. Because the HLA sub-analyses included only small numbers of individuals, any influence of HLA type on TCRB rearrangement was left unresolved. Because cDNA was sequenced instead of genomic DNA, activated cells with high expression could be over-represented, although the groups did not differ in activation or CD3 levels. Fewer insertions and more nucleotide deletions at VDJ recombination sites were observed in patients with type 1 diabetes, implying thymic rearrangement abnormalities. Type 1 diabetes patients showed a moderate but significant shortening of TCRB CDR3 length in all four CD4+ subsets.

Each donor gave one peripheral blood draw, averaging about 120 mL, which was collected into heparinised tubes. Naive, central memory, regulatory and stem cell-like memory CD4+ T cells were sorted on a BD FACSAria II using a panel including CD45RO, CCR7, CD25, CD127, CD95 and CD27. Purity was above 95% for every sorted population. PBMCs were isolated right away by Lymphoprep density gradient centrifugation and were stained directly, without culture. Samples were stained and sorted in pairs, with one healthy donor and one patient per experiment, so that batch effects were minimized. The entire isolated RNA was reverse transcribed using the High Capacity cDNA Reverse Transcription Kit, and thus expressed TCRB transcripts were sequenced. For stem cell-like memory T cell samples, survey-depth immunoSEQ sequencing was used, averaging about 1.01 million total reads per sample. Sorted cells were lysed in RLT buffer and RNA was extracted with DNase-treated RNeasy Micro or Mini kits, depending on cell number. To prevent cross-contamination, each cell subset was processed individually, whereas patient and healthy donor samples were processed jointly. TCRB sequences were amplified from cDNA with the immunoSEQ multiplex PCR, producing 87-bp fragments spanning the CDR3 region. Sequencing of the amplicons was done on the Illumina HiSeq platform. Per the original workflow: Synthetic template baselines were used to correct PCR bias computationally, reads within Hamming distance 2 were collapsed, and singletons that could not be merged were discarded. Reads were aligned to IMGT to assign V, D and J genes, CDR3 length, and insertions or deletions at six rearrangement sites. Clonotype counts were normalized to sorted cell number within each subset before computing true diversity and Gini coefficients with the tcR R package. Repertoire sharing was quantified using the overlap coefficient calculated on TCRB nucleotide sequences. Here the immuneACCESS table is served through TCRdb, limited to in-frame sequences with V and J called. Missing clones are a known gap in these copies; in checked studies unresolved V genes cover under half, and the rest lacks a known reason. V and J calls and clone size are as listed in that table; D and trimming were resolved from the DNA. This sample gives more than 85,000 clones in total; 40% of them show up just once. Clones ranked in the top ten supply roughly 0.07% of the sample.

A note on this clone: There is no known antigen for this receptor. The sample holds no much larger clone one base away, and base qualities are not on file.

The sequence was obtained from a woman aged 18-29 years in good health. Sequenced: stem cell memory CD4+ T cells from blood. The cell subset or site label corresponds to: stem cell-like memory CD4+ T cells. This sequence uses TRBV28 and TRBJ2-3, with TRBD2 perhaps the D gene, on 5 matching bases. The CDR3 region reads CASSSSAAGTDTQYF. The sequenced DNA is TGTGCCAGCAGTTCATCAGCGGCGGGCACAGATACGCAGTATTTT.